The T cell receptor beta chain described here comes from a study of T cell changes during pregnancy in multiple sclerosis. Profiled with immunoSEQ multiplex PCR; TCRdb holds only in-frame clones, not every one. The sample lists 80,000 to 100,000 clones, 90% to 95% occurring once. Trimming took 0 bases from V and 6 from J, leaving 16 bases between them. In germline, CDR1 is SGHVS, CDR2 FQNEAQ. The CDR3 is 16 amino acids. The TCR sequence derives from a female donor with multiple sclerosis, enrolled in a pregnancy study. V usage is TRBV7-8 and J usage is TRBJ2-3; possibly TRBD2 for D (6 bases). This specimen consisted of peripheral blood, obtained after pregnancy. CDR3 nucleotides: TGTGCCAGCAGCTTAGCGACTAGGGCCACTACGGATACGCAGTATTTT. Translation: CASSLATRATTDTQYF.